This T cell receptor beta chain was documented in a study of T cells in Graves' hyperthyroidism and ophthalmopathy (dated by TCRdb to between 2019 and 2020). With regard to the full study: Peripheral blood samples were taken at the time of initial diagnosis, prior to any treatment. A discovery cohort of about a hundred patients, approximately 44 with Graves' ophthalmopathy and more than 55 with stable Graves' hyperthyroidism, was used to find distinguishing TCR V-J signatures. Prospective prediction of ophthalmopathy was tested in an independent validation cohort consisting of 18 to 20 hyperthyroidism patients and approximately 16 patients who later progressed to ophthalmopathy. The 95 to 100 discovery patients were randomly split 7:3 into training and test sets. Thyroid tissue and blood T-cell repertoires from roughly 6 Graves' hyperthyroidism patients were also compared in the study. After blood sampling, hyperthyroidism patients were treated with methimazole at a starting dose of 30 mg daily, and ophthalmopathy patients were treated with high-dose intravenous methylprednisolone. The paper reports TCR Vbeta CDR3 sequencing of more than 120 peripheral blood samples: around 41 ophthalmopathy, fewer than 85 hyperthyroidism and around 17 progressor patients.

Stable Graves' hyperthyroidism was defined as the absence of progression to ophthalmopathy over 18 months of follow-up. Hyperthyroidism patients were newly diagnosed, with disease duration under 2 months, and aged 18 to 65 years. The study excluded patients with uncontrolled infections, other autoimmune diseases, pregnancy or lactation. Diagnoses were established on the basis of clinical symptoms, serum thyroxine and TRAb, thyroid ultrasound, and orbital computed tomography. PBMCs were isolated from around 10 ml of fresh peripheral blood by Ficoll-Paque density gradient centrifugation. Trizol reagent was used to extract total RNA, and RNA quality was then checked on an Agilent 2100 Bioanalyzer. In its sample, this clonotype was seen many times. The clone's antigen remains unknown. The record has no base qualities; no much larger clone is one base away. The germline V gene supplies CDR1 SGHRS and CDR2 YFSETQ. V is clipped by 1 base and J by 1 base, and the sequence between their germline boundaries is 15 bases long. There are 16 amino acids in the CDR3, from cysteine to phenylalanine inclusive. Only CDR3 DNA remains: 48 bases, in frame from the first base.

Study-wide conclusions, independent of this receptor: No statistical method was used to set the sample size in advance, and investigators knew the group allocation. Ophthalmopathy was separated from stable hyperthyroidism by a 13 V-J signature model, with about 88% sensitivity and around 81% specificity obtained in cross-validation and 80%/75% obtained in testing. During validation, the model predicted progression to ophthalmopathy a median of about 6.3 months ahead of onset, with approximately 70% sensitivity and 72% to 80% specificity. Most expanded thyroid clonotypes (frequency above 0.001) were also detected in blood, a finding suggesting that blood repertoires may reflect thyroid immune responses.

Amplification of TCR beta CDR3 regions was carried out from RNA transcripts. The first round of RT-PCR for the TCR CDR3 was performed with the HTBI primer set and the Qiagen OneStep RT-PCR kit. Libraries were constructed in a second round of multiplex PCR, after which size selection and purification were carried out. Libraries were sequenced paired-end with 100 bp reads on an Illumina HiSeq2000. The study's processing was this. Raw data were processed with SOAPnuke, discarding reads with adapters, uncalled bases, mean Phred below 15, or no exact constant-primer or identifier match. High-quality paired reads were merged with COPE v1.2.5, and unique nucleotide sequences were defined as clonotypes. MiTCR v1.1 was used to align clonotypes to the IMGT TRBV, TRBD and TRBJ reference segments. Analysis was restricted to V-J combinations with a frequency above 0.0001, which covered roughly 99% of repertoires. The TCS score was defined as the ratio of F50 (clonal expansion) to E x V (chaos), calculated using BLOSUM62-based TCRdist between CDR3 peptides within each V-J. Welch's t-statistics and random forest reduced 514 V-J features to about 13, which were used in a naive Bayes classifier (R e1071). In-frame beta chains were kept once TCRdb had trimmed the public reads at Q25 with fastp and called clones with MiXCR. Every entry covers one CDR3 protein and lists the most common genes and DNA from its rows. The V and J calls were not made by the authors but by TCRdb's processing. The sample table lists hundreds of thousands of distinct CDR3 sequences, about 15% of them with a count of one. About 10% of the sample goes to the ten largest clones.

The receptor's source is a woman between 18 and 30 years old with Graves' hyperthyroidism. The rearrangement combines TRBV5-1 with TRBJ2-7, with a weak D call of TRBD2 (5 bases match). Source material: blood. The nucleotide sequence reads as follows: TGCGCCAGCAGCTTGAGGGCGGGTCCCTCTTCCTACGAGCAGTACTTC. Translated, it reads CASSLRAGPSSYEQYF.